The 3 T cell receptor beta chains below come from one sample, sequenced in a study of cytomegalovirus exposure and HLA in healthy donors. PCR involved 60 Vbeta and 13 Jbeta primers. This table comes from immunoSEQ multiplex PCR, and its TCRdb copy is limited to in-frame clones, with some not included. The sample lists around 120,000 clones; roughly 80% were seen once. The specimen was PBMCs. All receptors derive from a man aged 25-45 years in good health and CMV-seronegative.

The V call is TRBV2, the J call TRBJ1-2; D not certain. Between the trimmed V and J ends, which lost 7 bases and 7 bases, there was a span of 22 bases. CDR3 length: 15 amino acids. CDR1 and CDR2 from the germline V gene are SNHLY and FYNNEI. This chain's CDR3 is CASTKGREAAFGYTF. The CDR3 nucleotides are TGTGCCAGCACCAAAGGTCGGGAGGCGGCATTTGGCTACACCTTC.

This clone was counted a single time. The chain carries TRBV5-5 and TRBJ1-2; unclear D gene. Germline lookup yields CDR1 SGHKS and CDR2 YYEKEE (reference sequence). CDR3 length equals 13 residues. V was clipped by 3 bases and J by 4 bases, with 10 bases between them. The DNA for the CDR3 is TGTGCCAGCAGCTCGGACGGACTCTATGGCTACACCTTC. It is translated as CASSSDGLYGYTF.

This rearrangement joins TRBV7-2 to TRBJ1-2, with unresolved D. Trimming removed 5 bases from V and 8 bases from J, with 18 bases in between. Germline CDR1 and CDR2: SGHTA and FQGNSA. This CDR3 spans 14 amino acids. The CDR3 nucleotides are TGTGCCAGCAGCCGACGGTCCGGGGTAGGCGGCTACACCTTC. Protein sequence: CASSRRSGVGGYTF.